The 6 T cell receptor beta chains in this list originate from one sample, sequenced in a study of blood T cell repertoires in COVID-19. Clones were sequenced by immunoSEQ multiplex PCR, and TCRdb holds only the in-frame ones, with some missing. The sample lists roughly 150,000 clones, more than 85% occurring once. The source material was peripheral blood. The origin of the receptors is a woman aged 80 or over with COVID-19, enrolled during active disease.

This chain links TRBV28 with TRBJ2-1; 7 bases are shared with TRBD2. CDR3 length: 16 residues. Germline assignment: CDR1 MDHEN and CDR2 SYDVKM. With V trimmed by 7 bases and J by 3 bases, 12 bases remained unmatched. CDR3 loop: CASTLVAGGSYNEQFF. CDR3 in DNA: TGTGCCAGCACCCTTGTCGCCGGCGGGAGCTACAATGAGCAGTTCTTC.

Written as DNA, the CDR3 is TGTGCCAGCAGCGTAGGACAGTACGGGGAGCTGTTTTTT. Translating gives CASSVGQYGELFF. This chain uses TRBV9 with TRBJ2-2, with TRBD1 as a possible D gene (5 bases). Deletions cut 0 bases from V and 7 bases from J, with 7 bases between. The CDR3 length is 13 residues. The germline V gene has CDR1 SGDLS and CDR2 YYNGEE.

CDR3 coding DNA: TGTGCCAGCAGGACAGGGCCGTCTGTTGAAGCTTTCTTT. Its translation: CASRTGPSVEAFF. J is TRBJ1-1 and V is TRBV2, with TRBD1 matching 7 bases. V lost 6 bases and J lost 7; bases outside the gene matches: 8. The germline V gene encodes CDR1 SNHLY and CDR2 FYNNEI. The CDR3 is made up of 13 amino acids.

For the CDR3, the DNA is TGTGCCAGCAGCTTATCTAAATATTTCCAGGGGAACATTCAGTACTTC. Translating it yields CASSLSKYFQGNIQYF. The chain uses TRBV7-3 and TRBJ2-4, with D tentatively TRBD1 (6 bases). CDR1 and CDR2 from the germline V gene are SGHTA and FQGTGA. This CDR3 has 16 residues. With 2 bases removed from V and 7 bases from J, the gap between germline ends came to 18 bases.

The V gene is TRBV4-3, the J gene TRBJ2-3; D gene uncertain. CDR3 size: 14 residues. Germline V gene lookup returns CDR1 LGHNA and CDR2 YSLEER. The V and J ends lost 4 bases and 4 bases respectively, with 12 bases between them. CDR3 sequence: CASSPQRLSDTQYF. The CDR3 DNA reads TGCGCCAGCAGCCCCCAGCGCCTTTCAGATACGCAGTATTTT.

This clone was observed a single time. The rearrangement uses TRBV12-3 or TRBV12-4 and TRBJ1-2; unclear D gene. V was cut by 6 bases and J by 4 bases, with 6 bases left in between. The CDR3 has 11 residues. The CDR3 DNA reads TGTGCCAGCAGCTCGGGCTATGGCTACACCTTC. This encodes CASSSGYGYTF.